The rows below give T cell receptor beta chains drawn from one sample of a study of cytomegalovirus exposure and HLA in healthy donors. Assay: immunoSEQ multiplex PCR; the TCRdb copy retains only in-frame clones and omits some. The sample shows more than 120,000 clones, around 78% of them seen only once. The sequencing sample was made of PBMCs. These receptors originate from a woman aged 40 to 49 in good health and CMV-seropositive. Each CDR3 is given with its conserved first and last residue. A D gene is named only where the DNA matches it firmly. Some rows have no size entry. The others give once, few or many, or a class for an expanded clone.

J gene: TRBJ2-1
V gene: TRBV2
D gene: TRBD2
clone size: -
CDR3 protein: CASEREGYNEQFF
CDR3 DNA: TGTGCCAGCGAGCGGGAGGGCTACAATGAGCAGTTCTTC

J gene: TRBJ2-2
V gene: TRBV2
D gene: TRBD1
clone size: -
CDR3 protein: CASRDRVATGELFF
CDR3 DNA: TGTGCCAGCCGGGACAGGGTCGCCACCGGGGAGCTGTTTTTT

J gene: TRBJ1-2
V gene: TRBV7-9
D gene: -
clone size: few
CDR3 protein: CASSLGPTGPGGYTF
CDR3 DNA: TGTGCCAGCAGCTTAGGACCGACAGGCCCGGGGGGCTACACCTTC

J gene: TRBJ1-2
V gene: TRBV28
D gene: TRBD1
clone size: -
CDR3 protein: CASTSTGNYGYTF
CDR3 DNA: TGTGCCAGCACCTCGACAGGGAACTATGGCTACACCTTC

J gene: TRBJ1-1
V gene: TRBV7-9
D gene: -
clone size: -
CDR3 protein: CSSRAQGTEAFF
CDR3 DNA: TGTTCCAGCAGGGCCCAGGGGACTGAAGCTTTCTTT

J gene: TRBJ2-7
V gene: TRBV28
D gene: -
clone size: few
CDR3 protein: CASSSYRAPQGKRYF
CDR3 DNA: TGTGCCAGCAGTTCGTACCGGGCCCCGCAGGGAAAGCGGTACTTC

J gene: TRBJ2-7
V gene: TRBV5-6
D gene: -
clone size: -
CDR3 protein: CASSFGESYEQYF
CDR3 DNA: TGTGCCAGCAGCTTCGGGGAATCCTACGAGCAGTACTTC

J gene: TRBJ2-7
V gene: TRBV25-1
D gene: TRBD1
clone size: -
CDR3 protein: CASRGDSTYEQYF
CDR3 DNA: TGTGCCAGCAGGGGGGACAGTACCTACGAGCAGTACTTC

J gene: TRBJ2-1
V gene: TRBV7-9
D gene: TRBD2
clone size: few
CDR3 protein: CASSDGLAGGDYNEQFF
CDR3 DNA: TGTGCCAGCAGCGACGGACTAGCGGGAGGCGATTACAATGAGCAGTTCTTC

J gene: TRBJ1-2
V gene: TRBV2
D gene: -
clone size: -
CDR3 protein: CASSEMASNYGYTF
CDR3 DNA: TGTGCCAGCAGTGAAATGGCCAGTAACTATGGCTACACCTTC

J gene: TRBJ2-2
V gene: TRBV6-1
D gene: TRBD2
clone size: -
CDR3 protein: CASSGDYLSAGELFF
CDR3 DNA: TGTGCCAGCAGTGGGGACTATCTGTCCGCCGGGGAGCTGTTTTTT

J gene: TRBJ2-7
V gene: TRBV5-4
D gene: -
clone size: -
CDR3 protein: CASSLASGAYEQYF
CDR3 DNA: TGTGCCAGCAGCTTGGCGAGCGGCGCCTACGAGCAGTACTTC

J gene: TRBJ2-7
V gene: TRBV4-1
D gene: -
clone size: -
CDR3 protein: CASSQGGGHSSYEQYF
CDR3 DNA: TGCGCCAGCAGCCAAGGGGGGGGACACAGCTCCTACGAGCAGTACTTC

J gene: TRBJ2-1
V gene: TRBV11-2
D gene: -
clone size: once
CDR3 protein: CASSLVRTSRYNEQFF
CDR3 DNA: TGTGCCAGCAGCTTGGTACGTACTAGCAGATACAATGAGCAGTTCTTC

J gene: TRBJ1-1
V gene: TRBV7-3
D gene: TRBD1
clone size: -
CDR3 protein: CASRLDRAIGEAFF
CDR3 DNA: TGTGCCAGCAGACTGGACAGGGCGATCGGTGAAGCTTTCTTT

J gene: TRBJ2-5
V gene: TRBV6-5
D gene: -
clone size: -
CDR3 protein: CASSYSLGSRETQYF
CDR3 DNA: TGTGCCAGCAGTTACTCGCTGGGTAGCCGGGAGACCCAGTACTTC

J gene: TRBJ2-1
V gene: TRBV6-1
D gene: -
clone size: -
CDR3 protein: CASSELGDEQFF
CDR3 DNA: TGTGCCAGCAGTGAACTAGGGGATGAGCAGTTCTTC

J gene: TRBJ2-7
V gene: TRBV28
D gene: TRBD1
clone size: -
CDR3 protein: CASSGQGESTWKQYF
CDR3 DNA: TGTGCCAGCTCGGGACAGGGGGAATCTACGTGGAAGCAGTACTTC

J gene: TRBJ2-6
V gene: TRBV13
D gene: TRBD1
clone size: -
CDR3 protein: CASSLGQGAGGANVLTF
CDR3 DNA: TGTGCCAGCAGCTTAGGACAGGGGGCGGGAGGGGCCAACGTCCTGACTTTC

J gene: TRBJ2-5
V gene: TRBV11-2
D gene: TRBD2
clone size: -
CDR3 protein: CASSLDPQSGGEYF
CDR3 DNA: TGTGCCAGCAGCTTAGATCCTCAGAGCGGGGGGGAGTACTTC

J gene: TRBJ2-1
V gene: TRBV19
D gene: TRBD2
clone size: -
CDR3 protein: CASSVGLAGAFEQLF
CDR3 DNA: TGTGCCAGTAGTGTGGGACTAGCGGGAGCATTCGAGCAGCTCTTC

J gene: TRBJ2-7
V gene: TRBV2
D gene: -
clone size: -
CDR3 protein: CASMGNGGYEQYF
CDR3 DNA: TGTGCCAGCATGGGTAACGGGGGCTACGAGCAGTACTTC

J gene: TRBJ2-1
V gene: TRBV11-3
D gene: -
clone size: -
CDR3 protein: CASSSPLAGEQFF
CDR3 DNA: TGTGCCAGCAGCTCTCCCCTCGCAGGGGAGCAGTTCTTC